Following are 14 T cell receptor beta chains from one sample sequenced in a study of spatial heterogeneity in lung cancer. Indicated time point: sample taken at primary tumor resection. Unsorted samples of tumor, nontumor lung or frozen PBMC had their whole RNA sequenced. Via MiXCR, TCRdb re-called the 5' RACE reads, giving one row per CDR3 protein. The table includes 36,000 or so distinct CDR3 sequences, around 5.2% detected once. The source material was PBMCs, sampled at surgery. These receptors originate from a female donor with early-stage non-small cell lung cancer.

In this sample, this clonotype turned up many times. The rearrangement joins TRBV20-1 to TRBJ2-5; 10 bases line up with TRBD2. The germline V gene has CDR1 DFQATT and CDR2 SNEGSKA (reference sequence). Trimming cost V 1 base and J 5 bases; bases outside gene matches: 4. The CDR3 covers 14 residues. CDR3 sequence: CSARVSGRFETQYF. The CDR3 coding sequence is TGCAGTGCTAGAGTTAGCGGGAGGTTCGAGACCCAGTACTTC.

At least ten counts were recorded for this clonotype. V is TRBV29-1 and J is TRBJ2-7; weak D call: TRBD2 (6 bases). Germline V gives CDR1 SQVTM, CDR2 ANQGSEA. The V and J ends lost 3 bases and 5 bases respectively, with 17 bases between them. This CDR3 comprises 14 residues. The CDR3 coding sequence is TGCAGCGTTGATTTTGGGGGGACGAGGGACGAGCAGTACTTC. Amino acids: CSVDFGGTRDEQYF.

This clonotype was detected only a few times. J is TRBJ2-3 and V is TRBV5-4; 11 bases fit TRBD2. V was pared by 7 bases and J by 8 bases, with 12 bases of the junction left unmatched. Germline lookup yields CDR1 SGHNT and CDR2 YYREEE (reference sequence). The length of the CDR3 is 15 residues. CDR3 amino acids: CASHPITSGSFTQYF. In DNA form, the CDR3 reads TGTGCCAGCCACCCGATAACTAGCGGGAGCTTTACGCAGTATTTT.

This clonotype was recorded many times. This rearrangement joins TRBV7-2 to TRBJ1-5; D unresolved. CDR1 and CDR2 from the germline V gene are SGHTA and FQGNSA. Trimming removed 4 bases from V and 8 bases from J, with 15 bases in between. This CDR3 is 14 amino acids long. This chain's CDR3 is CASSSSGGSEPQHF. The CDR3 nucleotides read TGTGCCAGCAGCTCTAGCGGCGGTTCGGAGCCCCAGCATTTT.

This clonotype was picked up a small number of times. This chain connects TRBV18 to TRBJ2-3; either TRBD1 or TRBD2 may supply D (5 bases each). Trimming took off 6 bases at V and 2 bases at J, with 15 bases between the two ends. The CDR3 is 15 amino acids. Germline V gene sequence: CDR1 KGHSH, CDR2 LQKENI. The CDR3: CASSPGWDDTDTQYF. For the CDR3, the DNA is TGTGCCAGCTCTCCGGGGTGGGACGACACAGATACGCAGTATTTT.

A note on this clonotype: A much larger clone lies one base from this, so it may be a read error. The gene calls are TRBV5-1 and TRBJ2-7; maybe TRBD1 (6 bases). The CDR3 is 14 residues long. Germline loops: CDR1 SGHRS, CDR2 YFSETQ. Trimming removed 4 bases from V and 2 bases from J, with 13 bases in between. Written as DNA, the CDR3 is TGCGCCAGCAGCCTCTCGACAGGCCCCTACGAGCAGTACTTC. It yields the protein CASSLSTGPYEQYF.

This sequence joins TRBV28 and TRBJ2-1, with a weak D call TRBD1 (6 bases). The CDR3 runs to 13 residues. Germline lookup yields CDR1 MDHEN and CDR2 SYDVKM. Trimming pared 5 bases from V and 15 bases from J, leaving 20 bases between. CDR3 sequence reads: CASSAQRQAHGFF. The CDR3 DNA sequence: TGTGCCAGCAGTGCCCAACGACAGGCCCACGGGTTCTTC.

This clonotype appeared many times. The chain links TRBV4-2 to TRBJ2-3; D may be TRBD1 (5 bases). Germline lookup yields CDR1 LGHNA and CDR2 YNFKEQ. Between the trimmed V and J ends, which lost 3 bases and 3 bases, there was a span of 16 bases. CDR3 size: 16 residues. The CDR3 sequence: CASSQAPTVATDTQYF. DNA for the CDR3: TGTGCCAGCAGCCAGGCCCCGACAGTTGCGACAGATACGCAGTATTTT.

This clonotype showed up just a few times. Written as DNA, the CDR3 is TGTGCCAGCAGCCCAAGTAGGACAGGAGGCTACGAGCAGTACTTC. Its translation is CASSPSRTGGYEQYF. This chain joins TRBV3-1 and TRBJ2-7; 7 bases match TRBD1. Germline CDR1 and CDR2: LGHDT and YNNKEL (reference sequence). CDR3 length: 15 amino acids. The V gene end was trimmed by 4 bases and the J gene end by 3 bases; junction bases not matched to a gene: 9.

The chain joins TRBV7-9 to TRBJ2-3; no clear D gene. Between the trimmed V and J ends, which lost 3 bases and 4 bases, there was a span of 11 bases. CDR1 SEHNR and CDR2 FQNEAQ come from the germline V gene (reference sequence). The CDR3 is made up of 14 amino acids. CDR3 in amino acids: CASSFSWGSDTQYF. The CDR3 DNA reads as TGTGCCAGCAGCTTTTCGTGGGGATCAGATACGCAGTATTTT.

This clonotype was seen a few times. V is TRBV20-1 and J is TRBJ2-7; D may be TRBD2 (6 bases). V was clipped by 4 bases and J by 6 bases, with 19 bases between them. Germline CDR1 and CDR2: DFQATT and SNEGSKA (reference sequence). The CDR3 contains 14 residues. CDR3 sequence reads: CSAMTSLMSGEQYF. The CDR3 nucleotides are TGCAGTGCTATGACTAGTCTCATGTCAGGCGAGCAGTACTTC.

This clonotype was recorded many times. This sequence joins TRBV5-5 and TRBJ1-5; 7 bases match TRBD1. This CDR3 is built from 14 residues. CDR1 is SGHKS, CDR2 YYEKEE, per germline (reference sequence). V shed 0 bases and J 7 bases; nucleotides not matched to a gene: 4. CDR3 in amino acids: CASSLVGGGQPQHF. In DNA, the CDR3 is TGTGCCAGCAGCTTGGTAGGGGGCGGACAGCCCCAGCATTTT. Full variable domain (missing parts from reference TRBV5-5 and TRBJ1-5): DAGVTQSPTHLIKTRGQQVTLRCSPISGHKSVSWYQQVLGQGPQFIFQYYEKEERGRGNFPDRFSARQFPNYSSELNVNALLLGDSALYLCASSLVGGGQPQHFGDGTRLSIL.

This clonotype has ten or more counts. J is TRBJ1-3 and V is TRBV20-1; 7 positions match TRBD1. V shed 5 bases and J 4 bases; nucleotides not matched to a gene: 8. The CDR3 has 14 residues. CDR1 and CDR2 (germline): DFQATT, SNEGSKA (reference sequence). The CDR3 loop reads CSAADRDRGNTIYF. CDR3 nucleotide sequence: TGCAGTGCTGCTGACAGGGACAGAGGAAACACCATATATTTT.

This clonotype was seen a few times. The chain recombines TRBV2 with TRBJ2-2; no reliable D call. The CDR3 length is 12 residues. V was shortened by 6 bases and J by 7 bases, with 9 bases between the two germline ends. CDR1 and CDR2 from the germline V gene are SNHLY and FYNNEI. The CDR3 DNA follows: TGTGCCAGCAGGGTCCAGGTCGGGGAGCTGTTTTTT. Translated: CASRVQVGELFF.